Sequencing of this T cell receptor beta chain was carried out in a study of T cell changes during pregnancy in multiple sclerosis. Some clones are missing from TCRdb's copy, which holds only in-frame ones; the method was immunoSEQ multiplex PCR. The sample shows about 28,000 clones, 92% of them seen only once. The sample in question was peripheral blood, obtained in the first trimester of pregnancy. The source is a female donor in good health, enrolled as a control in a pregnancy study.

CDR3 in amino acids: CAWLAGGLGDEQFF. Written as DNA, the CDR3 is TGTGCCTGGCTAGCGGGGGGGCTCGGGGATGAGCAGTTCTTC. This rearrangement joins TRBV30 to TRBJ2-1, with 12 positions matching TRBD2. The CDR3 length is 14 residues. Per the germline V gene, CDR1 is GTSNPN and CDR2 is SVGIG (reference sequence). V was clipped by 5 bases and J by 8 bases; unmatched bases: 7.